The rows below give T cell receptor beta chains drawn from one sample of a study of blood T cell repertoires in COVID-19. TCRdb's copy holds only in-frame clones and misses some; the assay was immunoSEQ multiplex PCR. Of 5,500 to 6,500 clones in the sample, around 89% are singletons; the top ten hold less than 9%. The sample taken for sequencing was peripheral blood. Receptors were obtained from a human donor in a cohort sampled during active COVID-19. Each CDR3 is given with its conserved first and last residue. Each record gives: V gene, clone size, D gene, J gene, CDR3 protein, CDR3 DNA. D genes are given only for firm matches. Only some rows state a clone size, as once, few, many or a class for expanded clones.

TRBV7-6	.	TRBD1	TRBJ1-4	CASSNRDRGRLANEKLFF	TGTGCCAGCAGCAACCGGGACAGGGGGCGGTTAGCTAATGAAAAACTGTTTTTT
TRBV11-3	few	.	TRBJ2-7	CASSLGAGYEQYF	TGTGCCAGCAGCCTAGGGGCAGGCTACGAGCAGTACTTC
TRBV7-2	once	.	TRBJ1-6	CASSLGAGRGSPLHF	TGTGCCAGCAGCTTGGGCGCAGGCCGGGGGTCACCCCTCCACTTT
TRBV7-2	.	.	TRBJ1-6	CASSLFGGDNSPLHF	TGTGCCAGCAGCTTATTCGGGGGAGATAATTCACCCCTCCACTTT
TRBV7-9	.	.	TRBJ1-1	CASSLERGAPPFF	TGTGCCAGCAGCTTAGAGCGTGGGGCCCCCCCTTTCTTT
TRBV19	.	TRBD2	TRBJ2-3	CASSIGSGVTDTQYF	TGTGCCAGTAGTATAGGAAGCGGGGTTACAGATACGCAGTATTTT
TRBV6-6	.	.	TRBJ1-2	CASSYTPNYGYTF	TGTGCCAGCAGTTACACTCCTAACTATGGCTACACCTTC
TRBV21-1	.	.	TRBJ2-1	CASRTGAHKSKKTGEQFF	TGTGCCAGCAGAACAGGGGCCCACAAATCGAAAAAAACAGGGGAGCAGTTCTTC
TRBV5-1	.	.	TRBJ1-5	CVQEDHSNQPQHF	TGCGTCCAGGAAGATCATAGCAATCAGCCCCAGCATTTT
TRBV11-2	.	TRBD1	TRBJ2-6	CASSSGTGRTGANVLTF	TGTGCCAGCAGCTCCGGGACAGGGAGGACCGGGGCCAACGTCCTGACTTTC
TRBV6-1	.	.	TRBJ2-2	CASSELYTGELFF	TGTGCCAGCAGTGAACTCTACACCGGGGAGCTGTTTTTT
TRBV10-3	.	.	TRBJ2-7	CAIGPTRYEQYF	TGTGCCATCGGGCCTACTCGCTACGAGCAGTACTTC
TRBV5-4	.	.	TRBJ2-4	CASSLGVGVAGKNIQYF	TGTGCCAGCAGCTTGGGGGTAGGGGTCGCAGGCAAAAATATTCAGTACTTC
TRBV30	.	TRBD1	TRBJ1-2	CAWRTGGYGYTF	TGTGCCTGGAGGACAGGGGGCTATGGCTACACCTTC
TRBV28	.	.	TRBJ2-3	CASSSPRGGRTDTQYF	TGTGCCAGCAGTTCCCCGAGGGGGGGCCGCACAGATACGCAGTATTTT
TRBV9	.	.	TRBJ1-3	CASSVAGSRAGNTIYF	TGTGCCAGCAGCGTAGCTGGGTCTCGGGCTGGAAACACCATATATTTT
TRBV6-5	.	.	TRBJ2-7	CASRIQDEQYF	TGTGCCAGCAGGATACAGGACGAGCAGTACTTC
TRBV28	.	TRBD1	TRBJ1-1	CASSISTGEAFF	TGTGCCAGCAGTATCTCGACAGGGGAAGCTTTCTTT
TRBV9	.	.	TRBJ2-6	CASSVALARSSGANVLTF	TGTGCCAGCAGCGTAGCTCTAGCCCGGAGCTCTGGGGCCAACGTCCTGACTTTC
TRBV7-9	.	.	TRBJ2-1	CASSLSLGEDEQFF	TGTGCCAGCAGCTTATCATTGGGTGAGGATGAGCAGTTCTTC
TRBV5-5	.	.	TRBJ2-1	CASSLEWTRELEQFF	TGTGCCAGCAGCTTGGAATGGACCCGGGAACTTGAGCAGTTCTTC
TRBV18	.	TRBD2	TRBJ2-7	CASSPSGVNYEQYF	TGTGCCAGCTCACCCAGCGGGGTCAACTACGAGCAGTACTTC
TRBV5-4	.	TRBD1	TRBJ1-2	CASSPDRGVGYTF	TGTGCCAGCAGCCCGGACAGGGGGGTCGGCTACACCTTC
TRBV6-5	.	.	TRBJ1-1	CASMLGGDTEAFF	TGTGCCAGCATGCTGGGGGGGGACACTGAAGCTTTCTTT
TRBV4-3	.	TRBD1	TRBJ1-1	CASSRTRTGNTEAFF	TGCGCCAGCAGCCGAACCCGGACAGGGAACACTGAAGCTTTCTTT
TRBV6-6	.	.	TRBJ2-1	CASSSPSGSYNEQFF	TGTGCCAGCAGTTCCCCCTCCGGCTCCTACAATGAGCAGTTCTTC
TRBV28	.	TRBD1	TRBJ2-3	CASGTVGIGTDTQYF	TGTGCCAGCGGGACAGTGGGTATTGGCACAGATACGCAGTATTTT
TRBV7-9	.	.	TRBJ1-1	CASSPQGGGHTEAFF	TGTGCCAGCAGCCCCCAAGGCGGGGGACACACTGAAGCTTTCTTT
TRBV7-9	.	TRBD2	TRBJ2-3	CASSLGTSGVPDTQYF	TGTGCCAGCAGCTTAGGGACTAGCGGGGTGCCAGATACGCAGTATTTT
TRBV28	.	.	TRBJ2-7	CASSQIELAAYEQYF	TGTGCCAGCAGCCAGATCGAACTAGCCGCCTACGAGCAGTACTTC
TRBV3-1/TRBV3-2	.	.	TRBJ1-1	CASSQVGGNGAAFF	TGTGCCAGCAGCCAAGTGGGGGGGAATGGCGCGGCTTTCTTT